A selection of T cell receptor beta chains follows, all from one sample in a study of shared clonotypes between healthy human individuals. Some clones are missing from TCRdb's copy, which holds only in-frame ones; the method was immunoSEQ multiplex PCR. The data contain 1.6 million or so clones, roughly 96% of them singletons. The sample comprised naive CD4+ T cells sorted from blood. These receptors were collected from a young man in good health. CDR3s include the opening cysteine and the closing phenylalanine or tryptophan. A D gene is named only where the DNA matches it firmly. Part of the rows lack a size; the others show once, few, many or a class for expanded clones.

>15|TRBD2|TRBJ2-7|TRBV6-5|-
CASSLTSGRHYEQYF
TGTGCCAGCAGTCTGACTAGCGGGAGGCACTACGAGCAGTACTTC
>14|-|TRBJ2-1|TRBV7-3|-
CASSPGTLINEQFF
TGTGCCAGCAGCCCCGGGACTTTGATCAATGAGCAGTTCTTC
>13|-|TRBJ1-5|TRBV5-5|-
CASNRDLNQPQHF
TGTGCCAGCAACCGGGACCTCAATCAGCCCCAGCATTTT
>15|-|TRBJ1-3|TRBV6-5|-
CASREWGDSGNTIYF
TGTGCCAGCAGGGAGTGGGGGGACTCTGGAAACACCATATATTTT
>15|-|TRBJ1-4|TRBV4-1|-
CASSSPLDANEKLFF
TGCGCCAGCAGTAGCCCCTTAGACGCTAATGAAAAACTGTTTTTT
>13|-|TRBJ1-3|TRBV7-9|-
CASSRNSGNTIYF
TGTGCCAGCAGTCGTAACTCTGGAAACACCATATATTTT
>14|-|TRBJ1-2|TRBV2|-
CASSEEGGNYGYTF
TGTGCCAGCAGTGAAGAAGGAGGGAACTATGGCTACACCTTC
>14|TRBD1|TRBJ2-7|TRBV28|-
CATSGTGDFYEQYF
TGTGCCACTTCCGGGACAGGGGATTTCTACGAGCAGTACTTC
>13|TRBD1|TRBJ2-4|TRBV30|-
CAWSVRTGNIQYF
TGTGCCTGGAGTGTTCGGACAGGAAACATTCAGTACTTC
>10|-|TRBJ2-4|TRBV12-5|-
CASGLGGGYF
TGTGCTAGTGGTTTGGGAGGGGGGTACTTC
>12|-|TRBJ2-2|TRBV7-3|few
CASSPRVGELFF
TGTGCCAGCAGCCCTAGAGTAGGGGAGCTGTTTTTT
>11|-|TRBJ2-7|TRBV11-2|-
CASSHRHEQYF
TGTGCCAGCAGCCACCGGCACGAGCAGTACTTC
>15|-|TRBJ2-7|TRBV7-2|-
CASSPRGLPGDEQYF
TGTGCCAGCAGCCCAAGGGGACTCCCCGGAGACGAGCAGTACTTC
>12|-|TRBJ2-1|TRBV15|-
CATSRGYNEQFF
TGTGCCACCAGCAGAGGATACAATGAGCAGTTCTTC
>13|-|TRBJ2-1|TRBV28|once
CASSWDAYNEQFF
TGTGCCAGCAGTTGGGACGCCTACAATGAGCAGTTCTTC
>16|TRBD2|TRBJ2-3|TRBV9|-
CASSVGLAGPTDTQYF
TGTGCCAGCAGCGTGGGACTAGCGGGACCCACAGATACGCAGTATTTT
>15|TRBD1|TRBJ2-1|TRBV5-4|-
CASSSRTGDINEQFF
TGTGCCAGCAGCAGTCGGACAGGGGACATCAATGAGCAGTTCTTC
>20|TRBD2|TRBJ2-1|TRBV7-7|-
CASSPTGLAGGYSSYNEQFF
TGTGCCAGCAGCCCAACGGGACTAGCGGGAGGGTATAGCTCCTACAATGAGCAGTTCTTC
>16|TRBD2|TRBJ2-7|TRBV11-2|once
CASSLAASGSLYEQYF
TGTGCCAGCAGCTTAGCGGCTAGCGGGAGCCTCTACGAGCAGTACTTC
>14|-|TRBJ2-2|TRBV6-4|once
CASSKTGSTGELFF
TGTGCCAGCAGTAAAACAGGCTCCACCGGGGAGCTGTTTTTT
>13|TRBD1|TRBJ2-7|TRBV15|-
CATSRDRGYEQYF
TGTGCCACCAGCCGGGACAGGGGCTACGAGCAGTACTTC
>17|-|TRBJ2-7|TRBV11-2|-
CASRPIAVAKNTYEQYF
TGTGCCAGCAGACCTATAGCCGTTGCTAAAAACACGTACGAGCAGTACTTC
>15|-|TRBJ2-7|TRBV6-6|-
CASSYVQSAAYEQYF
TGTGCCAGCAGTTACGTCCAGTCAGCGGCCTACGAGCAGTACTTC
>12|-|TRBJ1-5|TRBV27|-
CASSTGTRPQHF
TGTGCCAGCAGTACAGGTACTCGACCCCAGCATTTT
>17|TRBD2|TRBJ2-3|TRBV2|once
CASGPGTSGRAEDTQYF
TGTGCCTCGGGCCCTGGGACTAGCGGGAGGGCGGAAGATACGCAGTATTTT
>13|-|TRBJ1-1|TRBV10-3|-
CAISDSSYTEAFF
TGTGCCATCAGTGATTCCTCTTACACTGAAGCTTTCTTT
>13|TRBD1|TRBJ2-5|TRBV25-1|-
CASRGTDYRAQYF
TGTGCCAGCAGGGGGACAGATTATCGGGCCCAGTACTTC
>17|TRBD1|TRBJ1-4|TRBV5-1|once
CASSSGQLVAANEKLFF
TGCGCCAGCAGCTCGGGACAGTTGGTAGCAGCTAATGAAAAACTGTTTTTT
>12|-|TRBJ2-3|TRBV5-1|-
CASSLIPEAQYF
TGCGCCAGCAGCTTGATACCTGAGGCGCAGTATTTT
>15|-|TRBJ2-1|TRBV9|-
CASSPELSSYNEQFF
TGTGCCAGCAGCCCAGAACTGAGCTCCTACAATGAGCAGTTCTTC
>13|-|TRBJ2-7|TRBV19|-
CATAEEDPYEQYF
TGTGCCACAGCGGAAGAGGATCCCTACGAGCAGTACTTC
>14|-|TRBJ1-5|TRBV28|-
CASHPAQGSQPQHF
TGTGCCAGTCACCCCGCTCAGGGGAGTCAGCCCCAGCATTTT
>13|TRBD1|TRBJ1-1|TRBV18|-
CASSPTGGTEAFF
TGTGCCAGCTCACCCACAGGGGGCACTGAAGCTTTCTTT
>14|-|TRBJ2-5|TRBV18|-
CASSPPSGEETQYF
TGTGCCAGCTCACCACCAAGCGGAGAAGAGACCCAGTACTTC
>13|-|TRBJ1-2|TRBV7-9|once
CASSLIWGNGYTF
TGTGCCAGCAGCTTAATTTGGGGGAATGGCTACACCTTC
>15|TRBD1|TRBJ2-7|TRBV11-2|-
CASSSRQGGSYEQYF
TGTGCCAGCAGCTCAAGACAGGGGGGCTCCTACGAGCAGTACTTC
>14|-|TRBJ2-2|TRBV19|-
CASSLPGGGGELFF
TGTGCCAGTAGTCTTCCCGGGGGTGGCGGGGAGCTGTTTTTT
>14|-|TRBJ2-1|TRBV6-1|-
CASTRQRVHNEQFF
TGTGCCAGCACCCGACAGAGGGTTCACAATGAGCAGTTCTTC
>17|-|TRBJ2-7|TRBV5-1|-
CASSLDPAGSSSYEQYF
TGCGCCAGCAGCTTGGACCCCGCCGGGAGTTCCTCCTACGAGCAGTACTTC
>15|-|TRBJ1-2|TRBV7-9|few
CASSPRNTEAVGYTF
TGTGCCAGCAGCCCCCGGAACACCGAGGCCGTCGGCTACACCTTC
>14|TRBD2|TRBJ2-3|TRBV9|-
CASSVAGGSDTQYF
TGTGCCAGCAGCGTAGCGGGAGGGTCAGATACGCAGTATTTT
>15|-|TRBJ2-2|TRBV2|-
CASSEALMGAGELFF
TGTGCCAGCAGTGAAGCGCTTATGGGGGCCGGGGAGCTGTTTTTT
>14|-|TRBJ1-1|TRBV9|-
CASSVDLGNTEAFF
TGTGCCAGCAGCGTAGATTTGGGTAACACTGAAGCTTTCTTT
>14|-|TRBJ2-5|TRBV5-1|-
CASSSGTLQETQYF
TGCGCCAGCAGCTCTGGGACACTCCAAGAGACCCAGTACTTC
>14|TRBD1|TRBJ2-5|TRBV11-1|-
CASSPGQIQETQYF
TGTGCCAGCAGCCCGGGACAGATTCAAGAGACCCAGTACTTC
>15|-|TRBJ2-1|TRBV9|-
CASSSGTTTYNEQFF
TGTGCCAGCAGCTCCGGGACAACTACATACAATGAGCAGTTCTTC
>13|-|TRBJ2-7|TRBV7-8|-
CASSSDRTGEQYF
TGTGCCAGCAGCTCGGATCGGACCGGGGAGCAGTACTTC
>14|-|TRBJ1-1|TRBV19|once
CASSIDRVGTEAFF
TGTGCCAGTAGTATAGATCGAGTAGGGACTGAAGCTTTCTTT
>12|-|TRBJ1-5|TRBV28|-
CASGGSGQPQHF
TGTGCCAGCGGAGGTTCAGGTCAGCCCCAGCATTTT
>16|-|TRBJ1-1|TRBV7-9|-
CASSLPPGMSNTEAFF
TGTGCCAGCAGCTTACCCCCTGGGATGTCGAACACTGAAGCTTTCTTT
>16|-|TRBJ2-1|TRBV7-9|-
CASRGRTAPSDNEQFF
TGTGCCAGCAGGGGCCGGACTGCACCTTCAGACAATGAGCAGTTCTTC
>15|TRBD2|TRBJ2-7|TRBV11-2|-
CASSSIAGGPGEQYF
TGTGCCAGCAGCTCCATAGCGGGAGGGCCGGGCGAGCAGTACTTC
>14|-|TRBJ2-3|TRBV5-1|-
CASSSDSGPDTQYF
TGCGCCAGCAGCTCTGATTCTGGTCCAGATACGCAGTATTTT
>16|-|TRBJ2-7|TRBV6-6|once
CASISTTGKGPYEQYF
TGTGCCAGCATTTCCACCACAGGGAAGGGACCCTACGAGCAGTACTTC
>13|-|TRBJ2-2|TRBV5-1|-
CASSLAVDGELFF
TGCGCCAGCAGCTTGGCCGTTGACGGGGAGCTGTTTTTT
>15|-|TRBJ1-5|TRBV7-2|-
CASSFRTAANQPQHF
TGTGCCAGCAGCTTCCGGACAGCTGCAAATCAGCCCCAGCATTTT
>12|-|TRBJ2-7|TRBV28|-
CASSINSYEQYF
TGTGCCAGCAGTATAAACAGCTACGAGCAGTACTTC
>14|-|TRBJ2-1|TRBV4-3|-
CASSQAGGYNEQFF
TGCGCCAGCAGCCAAGCTGGGGGGTACAATGAGCAGTTCTTC
>15|-|TRBJ2-7|TRBV10-3|-
CAISRVRGARDEQYF
TGTGCCATCAGTCGGGTACGAGGCGCGAGGGACGAGCAGTACTTC
>11|TRBD1|TRBJ1-1|TRBV28|-
CATATGVVAFF
TGTGCCACTGCGACAGGGGTCGTGGCTTTCTTT